One and the same sample provided the 25 T cell receptor beta chains below, sequenced in a study of blood T cell repertoires in COVID-19. Clones were read by immunoSEQ multiplex PCR, and TCRdb kept only the in-frame ones, dropping some. The table records approximately 59,000 clones, under 90% of them present only once. Sequencing used peripheral blood. The receptor source for this set is a man aged 35 to 55 with active COVID-19.

J is TRBJ1-2 and V is TRBV7-6; D is uncertain. The germline gives CDR1 SGHVS, CDR2 FNYEAQ. This CDR3 spans 17 amino acids. V lost 5 bases and J 0 bases, leaving 19 bases between the germline ends. In nucleotides, the CDR3 is TGTGCCAGCAGCCCCGGGGAGCTCGGGAGTACTAACTATGGCTACACCTTC. This sequence encodes CASSPGELGSTNYGYTF.

The genes are TRBV7-7 and TRBJ1-3; D is perhaps TRBD1 (6 bases). CDR1 is SSHAT, CDR2 FNYEAQ, per germline (reference sequence). CDR3 length: 15 residues. The ends were cut back, 1 base at V and 4 bases at J, with 11 bases in the middle. The CDR3 nucleotides are TGTGCCAGCAGCTTAGGAACTGGGGGCGGAAACACCATATATTTT. Translation gives CASSLGTGGGNTIYF.

In this sample, this clone turned up a few times. V and J are TRBV4-1 and TRBJ2-5; 10 bases map to TRBD2. Germline trimming cut 0 bases from V and 3 bases from J; bases unmatched to any gene: 7. CDR1 is MGHRA, CDR2 YSYEKL, per germline. CDR3 length: 17 amino acids. Here the CDR3 reads CASSQDHRLAGEETQYF. CDR3 nucleotides: TGCGCCAGCAGCCAAGACCATCGGCTAGCGGGAGAAGAGACCCAGTACTTC.

The chain carries TRBV3-1 (or the pseudogene TRBV3-2) and TRBJ1-6, with TRBD1 as a possible D gene (5 bases). Trimming left V 0 bases short and J 3 bases short, with 6 bases between. The CDR3 consists of 15 residues. The germline V gene encodes CDR1 LGHDT and CDR2 YNNKEL (reference sequence). The CDR3: CASSQDRVYNSPLHF. Written as DNA, the CDR3 is TGTGCCAGCAGCCAAGACAGGGTCTATAATTCACCCCTCCACTTT.

V and J are TRBV29-1 and TRBJ1-2; a weak D match, TRBD1 (5 bases). Germline CDR1 SQVTM, CDR2 ANQGSEA. CDR3 length: 13 amino acids. Trimming left V 5 bases short and J 3 bases short, with 13 bases between. As DNA, the CDR3 is TGCAGCGTTAATGGAGGGGAGCACTATGGCTACACCTTC. It specifies CSVNGGEHYGYTF. The full variable domain, its missing parts supplied by reference TRBV29-1 and TRBJ1-2, is SAVISQKPSRDICQRGTSLTIQCQVDSQVTMMFWYRQQPGQSLTLIATANQGSEATYESGFVIDKFPISRPNLTFSTLTVSNMSPEDSSIYLCSVNGGEHYGYTFGSGTRLTVV.

The chain is built from TRBV20-1 and TRBJ2-2, with D uncertain. Germline V gives CDR1 DFQATT, CDR2 SNEGSKA (reference sequence). The CDR3 covers 11 residues. V was clipped by 3 bases and J by 7 bases, with 6 bases between them. CDR3 residues: CSASVLGELFF. Here the CDR3 DNA reads TGCAGTGCTAGTGTACTCGGGGAGCTGTTTTTT.

This rearrangement joins TRBV19 to TRBJ2-1; 7 bases match TRBD1. The V gene end was trimmed by 6 bases and the J gene end by 4 bases; junction bases not matched to a gene: 9. CDR3 length equals 15 residues. Germline CDR1 LNHDA, CDR2 SQIVND (reference sequence). CDR3 in amino acids: CASSLDRETYNEQFF. The CDR3 DNA is TGTGCCAGTAGCCTTGACAGGGAAACGTACAATGAGCAGTTCTTC.

CDR3 region: CASSATSGRDTQYF. The DNA of the CDR3 is TGTGCCAGCAGCGCTACTTCGGGTCGGGATACGCAGTATTTT. This chain links TRBV9 with TRBJ2-3, with no clear D. The CDR3 loop spans 14 amino acids. The V gene's germline CDR1 is SGDLS and CDR2 YYNGEE. Trimming cost V 3 bases and J 6 bases, with 14 bases left between them.

The V and J genes are TRBV6-2 or TRBV6-3 and TRBJ2-7; D remains unclear. The germline V gene encodes CDR1 MNHEY and CDR2 SVGEGT. V lost 4 bases to trimming and J lost 0 bases, with 4 bases between them. The CDR3 consists of 12 residues. CDR3 bases: TGTGCCAGCAGTTCCGGCTCCTACGAGCAGTACTTC. Its translation: CASSSGSYEQYF.

This clone was recorded a few times. This sequence joins TRBV27 and TRBJ1-5; possibly TRBD1 for D (6 bases). The CDR3 sequence is 18 residues long. Germline loops: CDR1 MNHEY, CDR2 SMNVEV (reference sequence). V gave up 4 bases and J gave up 2 bases, with 21 bases separating them. CDR3 amino acids: CASSYTLQQGRGNQPQHF. The CDR3 nucleotides read TGTGCCAGCAGTTACACACTCCAACAGGGTAGGGGCAATCAGCCCCAGCATTTT.

The table lists this clone with a few counts. The chain employs TRBV18 and TRBJ2-7; D unclear. The germline V and J ends were trimmed by 3 bases and 0 bases, with 9 bases remaining between them. There are 14 residues in the CDR3. Germline V gives CDR1 KGHSH, CDR2 LQKENI. The chain's CDR3 is CASSPQTDSYEQYF. The CDR3, as DNA: TGTGCCAGCTCACCTCAAACAGACTCCTACGAGCAGTACTTC.

The rearrangement links TRBV7-3 to TRBJ2-1; no firm D call. V was shortened by 5 bases and J by 3 bases, with 8 bases between the two germline ends. Germline loops: CDR1 SGHTA, CDR2 FQGTGA. This CDR3 is built from 13 residues. The CDR3 is CASSVENYNEQFF. The CDR3, as DNA: TGTGCCAGCAGCGTCGAGAACTACAATGAGCAGTTCTTC.

The chain recombines TRBV12-3 or TRBV12-4 with TRBJ1-4; D unresolved. V was cut by 1 base and J by 7 bases, with 7 bases left in between. The CDR3 has 13 residues. The CDR3 protein is CASSLGALEKLFF. In DNA form, the CDR3 reads TGTGCCAGCAGTTTAGGAGCCCTTGAAAAACTGTTTTTT.

The count of this clone is one. V is TRBV24-1 and J is TRBJ2-3, with 9 bases matching TRBD2. The CDR3 has 18 amino acids. Germline trimming cut 4 bases from V and 3 bases from J; bases unmatched to any gene: 13. The germline gives CDR1 KGHDR, CDR2 SFDVKD. CDR3 residues: CATSEPAGGRLGTDTQYF. Written as DNA, the CDR3 is TGTGCCACCAGTGAACCAGCGGGAGGCCGACTAGGGACAGATACGCAGTATTTT.

The V gene is TRBV30, the J gene TRBJ2-3; TRBD2 matches at 15 bases. CDR3 length: 15 amino acids. Germline V gene sequence: CDR1 GTSNPN, CDR2 SVGIG (reference sequence). V shed 1 base, J shed 5 bases, and the junction held 1 base outside the gene matches. The CDR3 reads CAWSEGLAGGDTQYF. The CDR3 DNA sequence: TGTGCCTGGAGTGAGGGACTAGCGGGAGGAGATACGCAGTATTTT.

Only one count was recorded for this clone. The chain couples TRBV28 to TRBJ2-3, with TRBD1 matching 11 bases. Trimming at V came to 5 bases and at J to 3 bases, leaving 16 bases not matched to a gene. Germline loops: CDR1 MDHEN, CDR2 SYDVKM. The CDR3 contains 19 residues. The CDR3 DNA reads as TGTGCCAGCAGTGTCGCCTCGTATCGCCGGGACAGGGGGACAGATACGCAGTATTTT. This encodes CASSVASYRRDRGTDTQYF.

The gene calls are TRBV28 and TRBJ2-7; D perhaps matches TRBD2 (5 bases). Germline V CDR1 and CDR2: MDHEN, SYDVKM. CDR3 length: 14 amino acids. Trimming took off 7 bases at V and 2 bases at J, with 15 bases between the two ends. The CDR3 nucleotides are TGTGCCAGCACCCGCGGGCGGCCAACCTACGAGCAGTACTTC. Residues: CASTRGRPTYEQYF.

The chain recombines TRBV5-1 with TRBJ2-3; D is possibly TRBD2 (6 bases). The CDR3 runs to 14 residues. V was cut by 5 bases and J by 0 bases, with 10 bases left in between. Germline V gene lookup returns CDR1 SGHRS and CDR2 YFSETQ. The CDR3, as DNA: TGCGCCAGCAGGTCCGGGACTAGCACAGATACGCAGTATTTT. Amino acid sequence: CASRSGTSTDTQYF.

This chain links TRBV28 with TRBJ2-7; 11 bases fit TRBD2. This CDR3 contains 17 residues. CDR1 is MDHEN, CDR2 SYDVKM, per germline. The V and J ends lost 4 bases and 3 bases, in that order; junction bases with no gene match: 11. The CDR3 here is CASSSPLTGTSGYEQYF. The DNA of the CDR3 is TGTGCCAGCAGTTCCCCTCTGACCGGGACTAGCGGCTACGAGCAGTACTTC.

This chain uses TRBV10-2 with TRBJ2-6; D is possibly TRBD2 (6 bases). Germline lookup yields CDR1 WSHSY and CDR2 SAAADI. V was cut by 6 bases and J by 5 bases, with 17 bases left in between. This CDR3 has 16 residues. The CDR3 loop reads CASSGEAVARANVLTF. DNA of the CDR3: TGCGCCAGCAGCGGGGAGGCAGTGGCGCGGGCCAACGTCCTGACTTTC.

The chain employs TRBV5-4 and TRBJ2-2; TRBD2 agrees at 11 bases. There are 16 residues in the CDR3. J was trimmed by 1 base and V by 2 bases; bases with no gene match: 1. Germline V gene sequence: CDR1 SGHNT, CDR2 YYREEE (reference sequence). The CDR3: CASSFGTSGNTGELFF. The CDR3 region has the DNA TGTGCCAGCAGCTTCGGGACTAGCGGGAACACCGGGGAGCTGTTTTTT.

V is TRBV2 and J is TRBJ2-1; 13 nucleotides align to TRBD2. The germline V gene encodes CDR1 SNHLY and CDR2 FYNNEI. J gave up 9 bases and V 8 bases, and 37 bases lay outside the gene matches. This CDR3 has 24 amino acids. The CDR3 coding sequence is TGTGCCAGCCCACTATCGCCGGGACAGGGGTCTGCCTGGACTAGCGGGAGAGTATACGGTGAGCAGTTCTTC. This translates into CASPLSPGQGSAWTSGRVYGEQFF.

The chain has TRBV2 and TRBJ1-1, with 7 bases lining up with TRBD1. There are 14 residues in the CDR3. CDR1 is SNHLY and CDR2 is FYNNEI in the germline V gene. V trimming: 6 bases; J trimming: 5 bases; junction bases outside the gene matches: 9. The CDR3 nucleotides are TGTGCCAGCAGCCTGGGACAGTTTCGAACTGAAGCTTTCTTT. Residues: CASSLGQFRTEAFF.

The V call is TRBV6-5, the J call TRBJ2-7; TRBD1 matches 9 bases. The germline V gene has CDR1 MNHEY and CDR2 SVGAGI. V shed 6 bases and J 5 bases; nucleotides not matched to a gene: 2. The CDR3 contains 12 residues. The CDR3 bases are TGTGCCAGCAGGGACAGGGGCGACGAGCAGTACTTC. Encoded protein: CASRDRGDEQYF.

Only one count was recorded for this clone. The rearrangement links TRBV30 to TRBJ2-7; TRBD1 matches at 10 bases. V was pared by 2 bases and J by 2 bases, with 3 bases of the junction left unmatched. The germline V gene has CDR1 GTSNPN and CDR2 SVGIG (reference sequence). The CDR3 is made up of 14 amino acids. The CDR3 DNA reads as TGTGCCTGGAGTAAGGACAGGGGGACCTACGAGCAGTACTTC. Its protein is CAWSKDRGTYEQYF. Combining the CDR3 with reference TRBV30 and TRBJ2-7 gives the whole variable domain SQTIHQWPATLVQPVGSPLSLECTVEGTSNPNLYWYRQAAGRGLQLLFYSVGIGQISSEVPQNLSASRPQDRQFILSSKKLLLSDSGFYLCAWSKDRGTYEQYFGPGTRLTVT.